This T cell receptor (beta chain) was sequenced in a study of blood T cells in healthy people across ages. In germline, CDR1 is SGHTA, CDR2 FQGNSA. This CDR3 has 17 amino acids. V lost 2 bases and J lost 0, with 14 bases in between. This clonotype appeared a few times. The second PCR ran about 6 to 12 cycles with a sample-barcoded 5' primer and J-beta primers. A 12-random-nucleotide template-switch adaptor tagged each cDNA molecule. TCRdb recomputed calls from the 5' RACE reads with MiXCR, one row per CDR3 protein. The table records about 1.5 million distinct CDR3 sequences, around 40% of them present only once.

The sample was blood. This clonotype was sampled from a woman aged 18-29 years in good health. J is TRBJ2-1 and V is TRBV7-2, with D possibly being TRBD2 (6 bases). This CDR3 is CASSLRSGLHSYNEQFF. The CDR3 nucleotides are TGTGCCAGCAGCTTAAGGTCCGGACTACACTCCTACAATGAGCAGTTCTTC.